The 7 T cell receptor beta chains below come from one sample, sequenced in a study of a mutant IDH1 vaccine in newly diagnosed glioma. These TCRs are of unknown antigen specificity. Time point noted: week 23, last vaccination. Every vaccination contained 300 ug of the mutant IDH1 20-mer peptide and was paired with topical imiquimod. Sequenced by immunoSEQ multiplex PCR; TCRdb stores in-frame clones only, minus some. This repertoire shows over 35,000 clones, about four fifths found once; its top ten account for just over 5%. The material was PBMCs, obtained from a glioma patient whose treatment included an IDH1 peptide vaccine. Receptors originate from a man aged 40-49 years with glioma.

J is TRBJ1-1 and V is TRBV19, with 7 bases aligning to TRBD1. V lost 2 bases to trimming and J lost 1 base; unmatched junction nucleotides: 1. Per germline, CDR1 LNHDA and CDR2 SQIVND (reference sequence). The CDR3 is 14 amino acids. CDR3: CASSIQGGNTEAFF. Here the CDR3 DNA reads TGTGCCAGTAGTATACAGGGGGGGAACACTGAAGCTTTCTTT.

The chain uses TRBV5-6 and TRBJ2-3; possible D gene TRBD2, 6 bases. Trimming removed 3 bases at V and 6 bases at J, with 14 bases between. CDR3 length: 14 amino acids. CDR1 and CDR2 (germline): SGHDT, YYEEEE. The chain's CDR3 is CASSSGPRGDTQYF. CDR3 bases: TGTGCCAGCAGCTCAGGGCCTCGGGGGGATACGCAGTATTTT.

A word on this clone: Other nucleotide sequences in the sample specify the same CDR3. The chain links TRBV19 to TRBJ1-2; 8 bases are a match to TRBD1. J gave up 6 bases and V 6 bases, and 15 bases lay outside the gene matches. Germline assignment: CDR1 LNHDA and CDR2 SQIVND (reference sequence). The CDR3 sequence is 16 residues long. CDR3 region: CASSAPRQGLRDGYTF. CDR3 coding DNA: TGTGCCAGTAGCGCCCCCCGACAGGGGTTAAGGGATGGCTACACCTTC.

The chain combines TRBV28 with TRBJ1-4, with 10 bases aligning to TRBD1. This CDR3 is 17 amino acids long. Unmatched junction bases numbered 18, after V lost 8 bases and J lost 9 bases. Per germline, CDR1 MDHEN and CDR2 SYDVKM. The chain's CDR3 is CASRPTGTGASEKKLFF. The CDR3 DNA is TGTGCCAGCCGACCTACCGGGACAGGGGCCTCTGAGAAAAAACTGTTTTTT.

J is TRBJ2-6 and V is TRBV10-3; TRBD1 might be the D (6 bases). Trimming took off 8 bases at V and 2 bases at J, with 10 bases between the two ends. Per the germline V gene, CDR1 is ENHRY and CDR2 is SYGVKD. The CDR3 sequence is 14 residues long. For the CDR3, the DNA is TGTGCCATCCCCAGGGGTACTGGGGCCAACGTCCTGACTTTC. It codes for CAIPRGTGANVLTF.

The chain uses TRBV28 and TRBJ1-5; D gene uncertain. The V and J ends lost 6 bases and 7 bases respectively, with 13 bases between them. CDR3 size: 13 residues. Germline values: CDR1 MDHEN, CDR2 SYDVKM. CDR3: CASRQGSGQPQHF. The CDR3 DNA sequence: TGTGCCAGCAGACAAGGGTCCGGGCAGCCCCAGCATTTT.

V and J are TRBV4-3 and TRBJ2-1; tentative D call: TRBD1 (6 bases). Per germline, CDR1 LGHNA and CDR2 YSLEER. The CDR3 is 17 amino acids. V lost 0 bases to trimming and J lost 4 bases, with 16 bases between them. In DNA, the CDR3 is TGCGCCAGCAGCCAAGATTTGGGGGCGAGGGTATACAATGAGCAGTTCTTC. Translation: CASSQDLGARVYNEQFF.